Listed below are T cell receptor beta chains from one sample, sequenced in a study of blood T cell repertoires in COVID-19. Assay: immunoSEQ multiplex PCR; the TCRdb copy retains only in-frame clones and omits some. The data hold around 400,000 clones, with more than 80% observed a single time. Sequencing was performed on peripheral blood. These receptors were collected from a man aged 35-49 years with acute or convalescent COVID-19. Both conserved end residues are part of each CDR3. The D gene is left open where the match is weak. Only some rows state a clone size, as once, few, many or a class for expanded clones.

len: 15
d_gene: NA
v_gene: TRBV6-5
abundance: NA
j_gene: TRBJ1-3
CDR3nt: TGTGCCAGCACACCCTGGGGGGACCGAGGAAACACCATATATTTT
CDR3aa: CASTPWGDRGNTIYF

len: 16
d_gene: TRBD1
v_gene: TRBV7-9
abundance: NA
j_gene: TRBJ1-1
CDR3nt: TGTGCCAGCAGCTTAGTAACAGGGGGGAAGAACACTGAAGCTTTCTTT
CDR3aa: CASSLVTGGKNTEAFF

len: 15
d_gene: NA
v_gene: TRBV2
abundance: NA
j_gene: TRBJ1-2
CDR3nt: TGTGCCAGCAGTGAATTGGCCAGTCTTTACTATGGCTACACCTTC
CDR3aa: CASSELASLYYGYTF

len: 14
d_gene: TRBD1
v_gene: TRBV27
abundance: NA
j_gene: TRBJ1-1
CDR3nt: TGTGCCAGCAGTCCCCGCCTCCGGGACAGTGAAGCTTTCTTT
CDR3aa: CASSPRLRDSEAFF

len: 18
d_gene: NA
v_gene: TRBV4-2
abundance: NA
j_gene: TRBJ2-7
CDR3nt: TGTGCCAGCAGCCAAGATGTGCGAGGAGCGGACTTGACGTACGAGCAGTACTTC
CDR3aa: CASSQDVRGADLTYEQYF

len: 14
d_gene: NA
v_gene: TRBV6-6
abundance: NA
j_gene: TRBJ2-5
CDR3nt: TGTGCCAGCAGTTACGTTCAGGGGCAAGAGACCCAGTACTTC
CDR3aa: CASSYVQGQETQYF

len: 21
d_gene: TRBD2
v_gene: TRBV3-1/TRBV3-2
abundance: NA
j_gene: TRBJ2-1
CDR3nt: TGTGCCAGCAGCCAAAGCCCAGGGGTCCCGGGACTAGCGGGAGTATACAATGAGCAGTTCTTC
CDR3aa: CASSQSPGVPGLAGVYNEQFF

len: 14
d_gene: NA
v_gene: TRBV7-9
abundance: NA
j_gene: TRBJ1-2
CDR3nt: TGTGCCAGCAGCTCCCCCCCAGGGAACTATGGCTACACCTTC
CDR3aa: CASSSPPGNYGYTF

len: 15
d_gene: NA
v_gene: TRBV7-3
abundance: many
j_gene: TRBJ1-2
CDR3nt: TGTGCCAGCAGCCGGAACCGCGGCAGGGGAAATGGCTACACCTTC
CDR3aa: CASSRNRGRGNGYTF

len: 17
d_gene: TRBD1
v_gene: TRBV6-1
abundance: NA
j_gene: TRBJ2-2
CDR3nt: TGTGCCAGCAGTGACGGGGACAGGGGGCCTAACACCGGGGAGCTGTTTTTT
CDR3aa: CASSDGDRGPNTGELFF

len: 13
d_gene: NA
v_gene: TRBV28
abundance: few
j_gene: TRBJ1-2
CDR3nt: TGTGCCAGCAGTTTGGGGACATCCGCAGGCTACACCTTC
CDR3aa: CASSLGTSAGYTF

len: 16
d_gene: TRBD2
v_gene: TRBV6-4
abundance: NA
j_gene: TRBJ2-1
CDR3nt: TGTGCCAGCAGTGACGGTCCCGGACTAGGCGCGGATGAGCAGTTCTTC
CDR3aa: CASSDGPGLGADEQFF

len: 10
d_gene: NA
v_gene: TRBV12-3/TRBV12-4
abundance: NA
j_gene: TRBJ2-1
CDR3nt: TGTGCGACTGGCGGCCTCGAGCAGTTCTTC
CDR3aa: CATGGLEQFF

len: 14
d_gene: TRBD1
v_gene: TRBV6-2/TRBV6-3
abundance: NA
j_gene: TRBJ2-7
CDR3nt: TGTGCCAGCAGTTCGGACAGGGGGTCCTACGAGCAGTACTTC
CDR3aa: CASSSDRGSYEQYF

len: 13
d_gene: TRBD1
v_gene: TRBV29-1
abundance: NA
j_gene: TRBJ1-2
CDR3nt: TGCAGCGTTTTAGGGGGACAGCGCTATGGCTACACCTTC
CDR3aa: CSVLGGQRYGYTF

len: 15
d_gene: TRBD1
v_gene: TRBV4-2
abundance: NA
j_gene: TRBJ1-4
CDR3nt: TGTGCCAGCAGCCAAGAGGAAACCACAGGGGTATTACTGTTTTTT
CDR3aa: CASSQEETTGVLLFF

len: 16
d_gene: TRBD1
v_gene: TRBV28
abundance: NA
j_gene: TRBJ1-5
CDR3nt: TGTGCCAGCAGATCGGACAGGGTGAGAGGAGAACAGCCCCAGCATTTT
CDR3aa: CASRSDRVRGEQPQHF

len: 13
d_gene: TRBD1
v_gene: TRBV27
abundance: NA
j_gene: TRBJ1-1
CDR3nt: TGTGCCAGCAGGGCTTACACAGGGGGCGTAGCTTTCTTT
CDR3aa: CASRAYTGGVAFF

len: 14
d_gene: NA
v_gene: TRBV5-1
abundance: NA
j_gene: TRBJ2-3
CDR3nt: TGCGCCAGCAGCTTGGCACAGGCCACAGATACGCAGTATTTT
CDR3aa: CASSLAQATDTQYF

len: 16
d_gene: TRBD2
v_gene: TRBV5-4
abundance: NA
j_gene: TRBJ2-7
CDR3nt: TGTGCCAGCAGCTTGGTTTGGACTAGCGCTACCTACGAGCAGTACTTC
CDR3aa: CASSLVWTSATYEQYF

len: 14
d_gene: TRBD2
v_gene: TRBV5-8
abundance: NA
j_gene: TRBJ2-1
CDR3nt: TGTGCCAGCAGCATCGGGACTAGTTTTAATGAGCAGTTCTTC
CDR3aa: CASSIGTSFNEQFF

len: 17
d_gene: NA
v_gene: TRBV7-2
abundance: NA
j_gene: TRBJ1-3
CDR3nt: TGTGCCAGCAGCTTGGGGTGGACACACTACTCTGGAAACACCATATATTTT
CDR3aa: CASSLGWTHYSGNTIYF